This entry concerns a single T cell receptor (beta chain). Its antigen remains undetermined. The data were taken from a study of CXCR3-negative and CXCR3-positive naive CD8 T cells (dated by TCRdb to about 2019). Some background on the complete study: In total, about 150 million TRB reads were obtained, corresponding to roughly 1.5 +/- 0.3 million reads per library. Data from 11 donors, pooled across two independent experiments, went into the diversity and physicochemical repertoire analyses. The TRBV-TRBJ cluster analysis covered naive subsets from 5 donors and memory cells from 3 donors.

Sequencing instrument: NextSeq 550. The Human TCR Profiling Kit (MiLaboratory) was used to make UMI-labeled 5' RACE TRB cDNA libraries. The full amount of extracted RNA was used for cDNA synthesis, and the full amount of resulting cDNA was used for PCR amplification. The libraries were made side by side, with each library going through the same number of PCR cycles. As for the authors' bioinformatics: About 49,000 +/- 11,000 unique UMI-labeled TRB cDNA molecules per library were extracted with MIGEC and MiXCR, with at least two reads per UMI required. On average, approximately 40,000 +/- 10,000 functional in-frame TRB CDR3 nucleotide clonotypes lacking stop codons were found per library. After each sample was downsampled to 5000 UMI-labeled TRB molecules, VDJtools was used to calculate diversity metrics such as normalized Shannon-Wiener and Chao1. VDJtools computed clonotype-size-weighted physicochemical properties of the central five CDR3 residues: interaction energy, strength, volume and Kidera factor 4. The reads were reprocessed in TCRdb, with one entry per CDR3 protein sequence and no accompanying DNA. The V and J calls and clone size come from TCRdb's table, not from the authors' own analysis. This sample's listing comprises approximately 100,000 distinct CDR3 sequences. The ten most abundant clones make up around 0.35% of the sample.

According to the germline V gene, CDR1 reads SGHNT and CDR2 reads YENEEA. Including cysteine and phenylalanine, the CDR3 has 14 amino acids. Only the protein is available. Paper-wide results and their limitations: Compared with CXCR3-negative naive cells, CXCR3-positive naive cells had TRB CDR3s with higher hydrophobicity (lower Kidera factor 4), lower energy, and higher strength and volume indices. Both naive subsets had comparably high repertoire diversity, while memory CD8+ T cells had much lower repertoire diversity. Freshly isolated PBMCs were used for most assays because CXCR3 expression went down partially after cryopreservation. Because surface CD5, which is linked to self-reactivity in mice, was comparable between the naive subsets, TCR interaction strength was also inferred from TRB CDR3 physicochemical properties. Similar TRBV-TRBJ usage was shown by naive CXCR3-negative and CXCR3-positive cells from the same donor, whereas distinct patterns were shown by memory cells.

For each CD8+ T cell subset, flow sorting was done in triplicate, and roughly 330,000 cells per subset went directly into RLT lysis buffer. To keep memory contaminants out, a stringent definition of naive CD8+ T cells was applied: CD45RO-CCR7+CD27+CD95-. Using standard density gradient centrifugation, peripheral blood mononuclear cells were isolated from buffy coats. Naive CXCR3-negative and CXCR3-positive CD8+ T cells were flow-sorted on a FACSAria III. Total RNA was extracted from sorted cells using an RNeasy Mini Kit. The rearranged segments are TRBV11-3 and TRBJ2-1. Sequences were obtained from naive CXCR3+ CD8+ T cells from blood. Explained via the paper, the cell subset or site label denotes: CD45RO-CCR7+CD27+CD95- naive CD8+ T cells expressing CXCR3 (TNR3+). The receptor was isolated from a human donor in good health. Some clones in this sample may be carry-over from other donors' samples. The CDR3 corresponds to CASSSWGSNNEQFF.